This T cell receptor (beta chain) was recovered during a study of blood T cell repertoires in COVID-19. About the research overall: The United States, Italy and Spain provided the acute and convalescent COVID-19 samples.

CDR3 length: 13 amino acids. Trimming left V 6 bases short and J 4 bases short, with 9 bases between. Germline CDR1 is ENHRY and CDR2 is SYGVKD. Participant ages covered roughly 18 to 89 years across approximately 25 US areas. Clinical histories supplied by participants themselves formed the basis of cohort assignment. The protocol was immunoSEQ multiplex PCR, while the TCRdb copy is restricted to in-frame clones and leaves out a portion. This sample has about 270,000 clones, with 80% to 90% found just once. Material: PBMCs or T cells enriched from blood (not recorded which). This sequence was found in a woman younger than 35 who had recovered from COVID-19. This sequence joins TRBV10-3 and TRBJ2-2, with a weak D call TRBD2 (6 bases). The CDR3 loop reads CAISRDSTGELFF. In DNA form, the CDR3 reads TGTGCCATCAGCCGGGACTCCACCGGGGAGCTGTTTTTT.